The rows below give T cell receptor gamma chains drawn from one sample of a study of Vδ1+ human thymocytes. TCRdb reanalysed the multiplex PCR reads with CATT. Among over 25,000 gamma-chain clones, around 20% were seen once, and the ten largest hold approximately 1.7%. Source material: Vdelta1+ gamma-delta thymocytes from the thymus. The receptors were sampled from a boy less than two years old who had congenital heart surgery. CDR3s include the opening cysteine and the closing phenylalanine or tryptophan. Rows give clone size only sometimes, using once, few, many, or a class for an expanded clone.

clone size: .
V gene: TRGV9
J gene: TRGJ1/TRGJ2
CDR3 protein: CALWEVRSFFSLF
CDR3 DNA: TGTGCCTTGTGGGAGGTGAGAAGTTTTTTTTCACTCTTT

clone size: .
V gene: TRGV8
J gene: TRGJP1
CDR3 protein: CATWEVQGWFKIF
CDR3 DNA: TGTGCCACCTGGGAGGTTCAGGGCTGGTTCAAGATATTT

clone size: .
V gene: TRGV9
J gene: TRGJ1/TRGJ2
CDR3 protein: CALWDDYYKKLF
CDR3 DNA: TGTGCCTTGTGGGATGACTATTATAAGAAACTCTTT

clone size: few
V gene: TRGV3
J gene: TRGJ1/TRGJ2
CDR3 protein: CATWDSLSNYYKKLF
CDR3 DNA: TGTGCCACCTGGGACAGCCTATCGAATTATTATAAGAAACTCTTT

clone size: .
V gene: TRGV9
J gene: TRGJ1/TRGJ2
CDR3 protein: CALWEVQSSRLCYKKLF
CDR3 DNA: TGTGCCTTGTGGGAGGTGCAGTCGTCAAGGTTATGTTATAAGAAACTCTTT

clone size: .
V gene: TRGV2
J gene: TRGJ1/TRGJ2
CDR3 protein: CATWDRNYKKLF
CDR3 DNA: TGTGCCACCTGGGACCGCAATTATAAGAAACTCTTT

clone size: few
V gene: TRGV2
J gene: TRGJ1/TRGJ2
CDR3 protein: CATWDVGYYKKLF
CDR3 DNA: TGTGCCACCTGGGACGTTGGTTATTATAAGAAACTCTTT

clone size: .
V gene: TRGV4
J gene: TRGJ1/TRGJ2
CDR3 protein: CATWDGPPYYKKLF
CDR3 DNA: TGTGCCACCTGGGATGGACCTCCTTATTATAAGAAACTCTTT

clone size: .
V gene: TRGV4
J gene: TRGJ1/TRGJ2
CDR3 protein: CATWDGRGYYKKLF
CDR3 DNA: TGTGCCACCTGGGATGGGCGTGGTTATTATAAGAAACTCTTT

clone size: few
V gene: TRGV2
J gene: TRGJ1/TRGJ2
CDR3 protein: CATWDGTWYKKLF
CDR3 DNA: TGTGCCACCTGGGACGGGACTTGGTATAAGAAACTCTTT

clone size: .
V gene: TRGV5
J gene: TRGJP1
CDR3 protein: CATWDRYTTGWFKIF
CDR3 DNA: TGTGCCACCTGGGACAGATATACCACTGGTTGGTTCAAGATATTT

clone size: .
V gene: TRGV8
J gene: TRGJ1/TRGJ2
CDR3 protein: CATWAYYKKLF
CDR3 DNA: TGTGCCACCTGGGCCTATTATAAGAAGCTCTTT

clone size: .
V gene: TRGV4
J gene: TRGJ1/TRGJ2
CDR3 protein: CATWDEHFYYKKLF
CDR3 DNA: TGTGCCACCTGGGATGAACACTTTTATTATAAGAAACTCTTT

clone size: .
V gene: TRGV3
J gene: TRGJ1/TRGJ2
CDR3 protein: CATWDLWMALRDYYKKLF
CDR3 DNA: TGTGCCACCTGGGACCTTTGGATGGCCCTAAGAGATTATTATAAGAAACTCTTT

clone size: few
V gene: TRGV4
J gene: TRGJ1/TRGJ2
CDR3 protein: CATGGWEKLF
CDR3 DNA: TGTGCCACTGGCGGGTGGGAGAAACTCTTT

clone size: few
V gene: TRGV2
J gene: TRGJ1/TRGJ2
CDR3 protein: CATWDGRGKKLF
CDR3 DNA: TGTGCCACCTGGGACGGGCGGGGGAAGAAACTCTTT

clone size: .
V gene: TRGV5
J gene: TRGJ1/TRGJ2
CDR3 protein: CATWDRTPCYYKKLF
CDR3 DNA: TGTGCCACCTGGGACAGAACTCCGTGTTATTATAAGAAACTCTTT

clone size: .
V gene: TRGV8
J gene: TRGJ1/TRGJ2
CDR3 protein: CATWDHPPNYYKKLF
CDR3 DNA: TGTGCCACCTGGGATCACCCGCCGAATTATTATAAGAAACTCTTT

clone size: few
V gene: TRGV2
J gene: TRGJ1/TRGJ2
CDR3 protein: CATWDGPHKKLF
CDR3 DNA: TGTGCCACCTGGGACGGGCCGCATAAGAAACTCTTT

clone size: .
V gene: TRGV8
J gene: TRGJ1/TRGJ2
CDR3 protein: CATWDRPNNYYKKLF
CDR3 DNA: TGTGCCACCTGGGATAGGCCCAACAATTATTATAAGAAACTCTTT

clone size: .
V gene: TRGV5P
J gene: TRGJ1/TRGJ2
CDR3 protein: CATPQVKLF
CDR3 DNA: TGTGCCACCCCCCAGGTGAAACTCTTT

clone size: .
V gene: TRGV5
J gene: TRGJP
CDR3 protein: CATWDRPGELGKKIKVF
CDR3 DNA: TGTGCCACCTGGGACAGGCCGGGAGAGTTGGGCAAAAAAATCAAGGTATTT

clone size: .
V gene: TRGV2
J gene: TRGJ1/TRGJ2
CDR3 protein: CATWDGHGDYYKKLF
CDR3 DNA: TGTGCCACCTGGGACGGGCATGGGGATTATTATAAGAAACTCTTT

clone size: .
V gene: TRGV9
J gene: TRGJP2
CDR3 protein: CALWDLRKKGTGDWIKTF
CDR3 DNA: TGTGCCTTGTGGGACCTAAGAAAAAAAGGAACGGGTGATTGGATCAAGACGTTT

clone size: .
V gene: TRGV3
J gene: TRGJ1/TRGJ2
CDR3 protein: CATWDRLWKKLF
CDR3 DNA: TGTGCCACCTGGGACAGGCTTTGGAAGAAACTCTTT

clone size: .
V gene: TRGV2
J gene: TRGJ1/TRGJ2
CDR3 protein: CATWDDLECYYKKLF
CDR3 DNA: TGTGCCACCTGGGATGATTTGGAGTGTTATTATAAGAAACTCTTT

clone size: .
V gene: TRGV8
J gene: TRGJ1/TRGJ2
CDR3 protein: CATWDRTPRNYYKKLF
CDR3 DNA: TGTGCCACCTGGGATAGAACCCCCCGGAATTATTATAAGAAACTCTTT

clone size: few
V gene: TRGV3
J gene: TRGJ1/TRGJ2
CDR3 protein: CATWDRRIYKKLF
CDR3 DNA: TGTGCCACCTGGGACAGGCGCATTTATAAGAAACTCTTT

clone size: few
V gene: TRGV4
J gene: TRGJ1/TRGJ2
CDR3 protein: CATWDVQNYYKKLF
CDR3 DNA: TGTGCCACCTGGGATGTCCAGAATTATTATAAGAAACTCTTT

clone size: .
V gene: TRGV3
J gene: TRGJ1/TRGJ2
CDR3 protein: CATWDRHPYKKLF
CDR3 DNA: TGTGCCACCTGGGACAGGCATCCCTATAAGAAACTCTTT

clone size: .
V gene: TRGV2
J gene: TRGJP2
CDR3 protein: CATCIYSSDWIKTF
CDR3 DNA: TGTGCCACCTGCATTTATAGTAGTGATTGGATCAAGACGTTT

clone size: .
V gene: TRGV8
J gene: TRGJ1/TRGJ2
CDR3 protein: CATWDRGYKKLF
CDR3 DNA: TGTGCCACCTGGGACCGGGGTTATAAGAAACTCTTT

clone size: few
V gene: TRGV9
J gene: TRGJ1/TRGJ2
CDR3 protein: CALWAVGSYKKLF
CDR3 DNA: TGTGCCTTGTGGGCAGTAGGGAGTTATAAGAAACTCTTT

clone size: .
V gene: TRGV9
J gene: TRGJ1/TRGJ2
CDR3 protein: CALWEYEPSKLF
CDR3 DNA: TGTGCCTTGTGGGAGTACGAACCATCGAAACTCTTT

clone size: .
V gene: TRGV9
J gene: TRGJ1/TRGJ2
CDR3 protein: CALWEVPYYYKKLF
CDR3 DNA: TGTGCCTTGTGGGAGGTGCCCTATTATTATAAGAAACTCTTT

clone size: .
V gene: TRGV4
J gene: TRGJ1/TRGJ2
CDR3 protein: CATWDGPVYYKKLF
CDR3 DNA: TGTGCCACCTGGGATGGACCAGTCTATTATAAGAAACTCTTT

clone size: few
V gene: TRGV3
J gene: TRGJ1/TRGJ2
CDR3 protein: CATWDVLSLKKLF
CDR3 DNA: TGTGCCACCTGGGATGTGCTGTCCTTGAAGAAACTCTTT

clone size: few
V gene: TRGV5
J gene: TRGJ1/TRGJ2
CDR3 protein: CATWDSLSYYKKLF
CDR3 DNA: TGTGCCACCTGGGACAGTTTGAGTTATTATAAGAAACTCTTT

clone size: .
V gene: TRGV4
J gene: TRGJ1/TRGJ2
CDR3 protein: CATWDGRWLMGYYKKLF
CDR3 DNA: TGTGCCACCTGGGATGGCCGATGGTTAATGGGGTATTATAAGAAACTCTTT

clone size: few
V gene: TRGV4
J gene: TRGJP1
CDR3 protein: CATWDGLSGWFKIF
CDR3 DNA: TGTGCCACCTGGGATGGGCTGTCTGGTTGGTTCAAGATATTT

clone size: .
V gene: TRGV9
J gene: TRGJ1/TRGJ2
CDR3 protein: CALWGGYYYKKLF
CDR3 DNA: TGTGCCTTGTGGGGGGGTTATTATTATAAGAAACTCTTT

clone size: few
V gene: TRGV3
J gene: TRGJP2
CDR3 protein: CATGISDWIKTF
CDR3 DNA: TGTGCCACCGGGATTAGTGATTGGATCAAGACGTTT

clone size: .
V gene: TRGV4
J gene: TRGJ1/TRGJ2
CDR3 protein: CATWDRTAGPNYYKKLF
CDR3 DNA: TGTGCCACCTGGGACAGGACCGCCGGACCCAATTATTATAAGAAACTCTTT

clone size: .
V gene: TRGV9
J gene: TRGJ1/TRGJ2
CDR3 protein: CALWEVRVKLF
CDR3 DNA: TGTGCCTTGTGGGAGGTGCGTGTGAAACTCTTT

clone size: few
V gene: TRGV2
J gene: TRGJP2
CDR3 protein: CATWDEVTFGDWIKTF
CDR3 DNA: TGTGCCACCTGGGACGAGGTTACTTTTGGCGATTGGATCAAGACGTTT

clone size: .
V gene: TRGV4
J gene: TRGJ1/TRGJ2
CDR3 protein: CATWERGYYKKLF
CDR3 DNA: TGTGCCACCTGGGAGAGAGGTTATTATAAGAAACTCTTT

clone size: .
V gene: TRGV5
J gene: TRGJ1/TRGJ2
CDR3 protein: CATWDRPPWNYYKKLF
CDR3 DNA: TGTGCCACCTGGGACAGGCCCCCTTGGAATTATTATAAGAAACTCTTT

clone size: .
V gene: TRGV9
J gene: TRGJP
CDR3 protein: CALWHLKGLGKKIKVF
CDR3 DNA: TGTGCCTTGTGGCACCTCAAGGGGTTGGGCAAAAAAATCAAGGTATTT

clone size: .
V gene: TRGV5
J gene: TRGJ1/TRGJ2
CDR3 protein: CATWDRRSYKKLF
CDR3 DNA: TGTGCCACCTGGGACAGGCGAAGTTATAAGAAACTCTTT